These T cell receptor beta chains were read from a single sample in a study of cytomegalovirus exposure and HLA in healthy donors. TCRdb's table, derived via immunoSEQ multiplex PCR, lists solely in-frame clones and lacks some. The sample has roughly 67,000 clones; about 82% are singletons. The sample taken for sequencing was PBMCs. All receptors derive from a woman aged 25 to 39 in good health and CMV-seronegative. Each CDR3 is given with its conserved first and last residue. Each record gives: D gene, clone size, J gene, CDR3 length, V gene, CDR3 DNA, CDR3 protein. A D gene is named only where the DNA matches it firmly. Rows may omit the clone size; those that give it use once, few, many or a size class.

D: NA
size: NA
J: TRBJ1-2
length: 15
V: TRBV12-5
DNA: TGTGCTAGTGGTTTGGGACAGATCGGGGGGGGGTCCTACACCTTC
CDR3: CASGLGQIGGGSYTF

D: NA
size: NA
J: TRBJ1-2
length: 16
V: TRBV4-3
DNA: TGCGCCAGCAGCCAAGATGCCACTTGGACAGTCTATGGCTACACCTTC
CDR3: CASSQDATWTVYGYTF

D: TRBD2
size: NA
J: TRBJ2-2
length: 16
V: TRBV7-6
DNA: TGTGCCAGCAGCCAACTGACTAGCGGGGGTCTGGGGGAGCTGTTTTTT
CDR3: CASSQLTSGGLGELFF

D: NA
size: NA
J: TRBJ2-1
length: 13
V: TRBV7-2
DNA: TGTGCCAGCACCTCGGACCCCGGGGGTGAGCAGTTCTTC
CDR3: CASTSDPGGEQFF

D: NA
size: NA
J: TRBJ2-1
length: 15
V: TRBV5-1
DNA: TGCGCCAGCAGCTACCGAGCTGGTTCGTACAATGAGCAGTTCTTC
CDR3: CASSYRAGSYNEQFF

D: NA
size: NA
J: TRBJ2-1
length: 16
V: TRBV28
DNA: TGTGCCAGCAGTTACATAGGACTACAATCCTACAATGAGCAGTTCTTC
CDR3: CASSYIGLQSYNEQFF

D: NA
size: NA
J: TRBJ2-1
length: 13
V: TRBV18
DNA: TGTGCCAGCTCACCACCAGCTAGCAATGAGCAGTTCTTC
CDR3: CASSPPASNEQFF

D: TRBD1
size: once
J: TRBJ1-5
length: 18
V: TRBV19
DNA: TGTGCCAGTAGTATCGCGGGGACAGGGTTCGTTAGCAATCAGCCCCAGCATTTT
CDR3: CASSIAGTGFVSNQPQHF

D: TRBD1
size: NA
J: TRBJ2-1
length: 14
V: TRBV19
DNA: TGTGCCAGCCGGAAAGGGGGCCGGTACAATGAGCAGTTCTTC
CDR3: CASRKGGRYNEQFF

D: TRBD1
size: NA
J: TRBJ1-1
length: 14
V: TRBV29-1
DNA: TGCAGCGTTATTAGGCAGGGGGCGCGGACTGAAGCTTTCTTT
CDR3: CSVIRQGARTEAFF

D: NA
size: NA
J: TRBJ2-5
length: 12
V: TRBV6-5
DNA: TGTGCCAGCAGAACTAATCCAGGGGAGCAGTACTTC
CDR3: CASRTNPGEQYF

D: TRBD1
size: NA
J: TRBJ1-2
length: 14
V: TRBV5-6
DNA: TGTGCCAGCAGCTTGGGGACAGGGATCTATGGCTACACCTTC
CDR3: CASSLGTGIYGYTF

D: TRBD1
size: NA
J: TRBJ2-3
length: 16
V: TRBV19
DNA: TGTGCCAGTAGCGACCCCCGGGACAGTAGCACAGATACGCAGTATTTT
CDR3: CASSDPRDSSTDTQYF

D: TRBD1
size: NA
J: TRBJ1-6
length: 15
V: TRBV19
DNA: TGTGCCAGTAGTATAGCACAGGGGTTCAATTCACCCCTCCACTTT
CDR3: CASSIAQGFNSPLHF

D: NA
size: NA
J: TRBJ2-6
length: 22
V: TRBV14
DNA: TGTGCCAGCAGCCGACCTCTTATCGGGTTACAGGGGAGGATCGCTGGGGCCAACGTCCTGACTTTC
CDR3: CASSRPLIGLQGRIAGANVLTF

D: NA
size: few
J: TRBJ1-1
length: 13
V: TRBV6-6
DNA: TGTGCCAGCAGTTACTCGATTGGACAGGAAGCTTTCTTT
CDR3: CASSYSIGQEAFF

D: TRBD1
size: NA
J: TRBJ1-2
length: 15
V: TRBV28
DNA: TGTGCCAGCAGCCTACAGGGGTTGCCTAACTATGGCTACACCTTC
CDR3: CASSLQGLPNYGYTF

D: NA
size: NA
J: TRBJ1-1
length: 14
V: TRBV5-4
DNA: TGTGCCAGCAGCTTGGTGGCAGACTCTCCACGGACTTTCTTT
CDR3: CASSLVADSPRTFF

D: NA
size: NA
J: TRBJ1-1
length: 13
V: TRBV9
DNA: TGTGCCAGCAGCGCCGCGACAGGATCTGAAGCTTTCTTT
CDR3: CASSAATGSEAFF

D: TRBD2
size: NA
J: TRBJ2-1
length: 16
V: TRBV4-3
DNA: TGCGCCAGCAGCCCCAGCGTAGCGGGGGGCTACAATGAGCAGTTCTTC
CDR3: CASSPSVAGGYNEQFF

D: NA
size: NA
J: TRBJ1-2
length: 16
V: TRBV27
DNA: TGTGCCAGCAGTTCACGGAGCGGCGTGGCATACTATGGCTACACCTTC
CDR3: CASSSRSGVAYYGYTF

D: TRBD1
size: few
J: TRBJ2-7
length: 17
V: TRBV7-2
DNA: TGTGCCAGCAGCTTAGAGGCCCAGCAGGGGGCTCCTTACGAGCAGTACTTC
CDR3: CASSLEAQQGAPYEQYF

D: TRBD1
size: NA
J: TRBJ1-6
length: 16
V: TRBV14
DNA: TGTGCCAGCAGCCAAGAGGGGGACAGTTATAATTCACCCCTCCACTTT
CDR3: CASSQEGDSYNSPLHF

D: TRBD1
size: NA
J: TRBJ1-1
length: 16
V: TRBV7-9
DNA: TGTGCCAGCAGCTTATTCAGTCCCCAGGGGGCTCCTGAAGCTTTCTTT
CDR3: CASSLFSPQGAPEAFF

D: NA
size: few
J: TRBJ1-2
length: 15
V: TRBV6-5
DNA: TGTGCCAGCAGTAACCAGGGGAATTTGGGCTATGGCTACACCTTC
CDR3: CASSNQGNLGYGYTF

D: TRBD2
size: NA
J: TRBJ2-1
length: 15
V: TRBV9
DNA: TGTGCCAGCAGCGAGGACCGGGACTACAACAATGAGCAGTTCTTC
CDR3: CASSEDRDYNNEQFF

D: NA
size: once
J: TRBJ1-5
length: 16
V: TRBV2
DNA: TGTGCCAGCAGTGAAGCGGAGCCGGGGTCTGTTTGGCCCCAGCATTTT
CDR3: CASSEAEPGSVWPQHF

D: TRBD1
size: once
J: TRBJ2-1
length: 18
V: TRBV5-1
DNA: TGCGCCAGCAGCGTCGAGGGACAGGGTGTGTTGGGGAACAGTGGGCAGTTCTTC
CDR3: CASSVEGQGVLGNSGQFF

D: NA
size: NA
J: TRBJ1-2
length: 14
V: TRBV5-1
DNA: TGCGCCAGCAGCTTGGCCCAAACTGACTATGGCTACACCTTC
CDR3: CASSLAQTDYGYTF

D: NA
size: NA
J: TRBJ1-2
length: 16
V: TRBV2
DNA: TGTGCCAGCAGTGAAGCGAAAGCAGGGGAAGCCTATGGCTACACCTTC
CDR3: CASSEAKAGEAYGYTF

D: NA
size: NA
J: TRBJ2-2
length: 13
V: TRBV11-2
DNA: TGTGCCAGCAGCTTAGCCCGCACCGGGGAGCTGTTTTTT
CDR3: CASSLARTGELFF

D: NA
size: NA
J: TRBJ2-3
length: 14
V: TRBV27
DNA: TGTGCCAGCAGTTTCTCGGGGATCACAGATACGCAGTATTTT
CDR3: CASSFSGITDTQYF

D: TRBD2
size: NA
J: TRBJ2-2
length: 19
V: TRBV2
DNA: TGTGCCAGCAACGCTCGCGGGACTAGCGGGGTTTCGAACACCGGGGAGCTGTTTTTT
CDR3: CASNARGTSGVSNTGELFF

D: TRBD2
size: NA
J: TRBJ2-1
length: 17
V: TRBV9
DNA: TGTGCCAGCAGCGCCTCTTTAAGGCTAGCGGGGGGGAATGAGCAGTTCTTC
CDR3: CASSASLRLAGGNEQFF

D: NA
size: NA
J: TRBJ2-7
length: 12
V: TRBV7-2
DNA: TGTGCCAGCAGCTTAGTTTCCAACGAGCAGTACTTC
CDR3: CASSLVSNEQYF

D: NA
size: NA
J: TRBJ1-6
length: 18
V: TRBV5-1
DNA: TGCGCCAGCAGCAACCGGGACACATCGAGCTCCTATAATTCACCCCTCCACTTT
CDR3: CASSNRDTSSSYNSPLHF

D: TRBD1
size: NA
J: TRBJ1-1
length: 17
V: TRBV5-1
DNA: TGCGCCAGCAGCTTCGGGACAGGGGGCGCGTTGAACACTGAAGCTTTCTTT
CDR3: CASSFGTGGALNTEAFF

D: TRBD1
size: NA
J: TRBJ1-5
length: 15
V: TRBV7-8
DNA: TGTGCCAGCCAACAGGGGGCGCGGGGCAATCAGCCCCAGCATTTT
CDR3: CASQQGARGNQPQHF

D: NA
size: NA
J: TRBJ1-4
length: 15
V: TRBV28
DNA: TGTGCCAGCAGTTTAAATGGGCTGCCTGAGGAAAAACTGTTTTTT
CDR3: CASSLNGLPEEKLFF

D: TRBD1
size: NA
J: TRBJ1-2
length: 15
V: TRBV19
DNA: TGTGCCAGTAGCCGAGGACAGGGACGGTACTATGGCTACACCTTC
CDR3: CASSRGQGRYYGYTF